Shown below are 15 T cell receptor beta chains from a single sample sequenced in a study of cytomegalovirus exposure and HLA in healthy donors. 13 Jbeta primers and 60 Vbeta primers were used for the PCR. Some clones are missing from TCRdb's copy, which holds only in-frame ones; the method was immunoSEQ multiplex PCR. The data show hundreds of thousands of clones, with around 80% seen just once and more than 0.6% held by the top ten. The sample taken for sequencing was PBMCs. These receptors originate from a boy aged 2 to 10 in good health and CMV-seronegative.

The CDR3 protein is CAISDPTSGIAQETQYF. The CDR3, as DNA: TGTGCCATCAGTGACCCGACTAGCGGGATCGCCCAAGAGACCCAGTACTTC. J is TRBJ2-5 and V is TRBV10-3; 11 bases match TRBD2. The CDR3 consists of 17 residues. From germline, CDR1 is ENHRY and CDR2 SYGVKD. With V trimmed by 3 bases and J by 1 base, 7 bases remained unmatched.

This clone was counted a few times. The rearrangement uses TRBV6-5 and TRBJ2-2, with D maybe TRBD2 (5 bases). Germline V gene data show CDR1 as MNHEY and CDR2 as SVGAGI. The CDR3 is made up of 14 amino acids. V was pared by 0 bases and J by 4 bases, with 6 bases between. The CDR3 nucleotides read TGTGCCAGCAGTTACTCGACTACCACCGGGGAGCTGTTTTTT. Translating gives CASSYSTTTGELFF.

This clone was seen only a few times. The chain recombines TRBV11-2 with TRBJ1-3; the D gene is possibly TRBD1 (5 bases). This CDR3 comprises 16 residues. V was pared by 5 bases and J by 0 bases, with 14 bases between. Germline CDR1 is SGHAT and CDR2 is FQNNGV. The CDR3 DNA follows: TGTGCCAGCAGCGCCACTCCAGGGTTCTCTGGAAACACCATATATTTT. Protein: CASSATPGFSGNTIYF.

The sample holds a few counts of this clone. The chain carries TRBV2 and TRBJ2-7, with 7 bases identical to TRBD2. Germline assignment: CDR1 SNHLY and CDR2 FYNNEI. This CDR3 region has 14 residues. Trimming removed 8 bases from V and 5 bases from J; junction bases left unmatched: 12. CDR3 in amino acids: CASRGAGESNEQYF. The CDR3 bases are TGTGCCAGCCGGGGTGCGGGAGAAAGTAACGAGCAGTACTTC.

The CDR3 DNA reads TGTGCCAGCAGTTACCGACAGGGGTACCATGGCTACACCTTC. Translation: CASSYRQGYHGYTF. V usage is TRBV6-5 and J usage is TRBJ1-2; 8 bases are a match to TRBD1. This CDR3 region has 14 residues. The J segment lost 6 bases and the V segment lost 2 bases, leaving 5 bases of the junction unmatched. Germline V lookup: CDR1 MNHEY, CDR2 SVGAGI.

This clone was seen a single time. This rearrangement joins TRBV27 to TRBJ2-5, with 7 nucleotides matching TRBD2. The V gene end was trimmed by 10 bases and the J gene end by 1 base; junction bases not matched to a gene: 12. CDR1 and CDR2 from the germline V gene are MNHEY and SMNVEV (reference sequence). This CDR3 is built from 15 residues. The CDR3 nucleotides read TGTGCCACCCAGGGCGGGAGAGGGGTCCAAGAGACCCAGTACTTC. It encodes CATQGGRGVQETQYF.

The CDR3 nucleotides read TGTGCCAGCAGTTTACGGGGAGGGGAACAGCCCCAGCATTTT. Protein product: CASSLRGGEQPQHF. The chain recombines TRBV6-6 with TRBJ1-5, with D tentatively TRBD1 (5 bases). V dropped 4 bases and J dropped 7 bases, with 14 bases sitting between them. This CDR3 contains 14 residues. CDR1 is MNHNY and CDR2 is SVGAGI in the germline V gene (reference sequence).

This chain connects TRBV2 to TRBJ2-7, with a possible D match to TRBD2 (7 bases). This CDR3 comprises 20 residues. Germline CDR1 and CDR2: SNHLY and FYNNEI. V was trimmed by 6 bases and J by 6 bases, leaving 36 bases between them. CDR3 protein: CASRPKWGGGMTSRGGEQYF. As DNA, the CDR3 is TGTGCCAGCAGACCCAAATGGGGAGGGGGAATGACTAGCAGAGGGGGCGAGCAGTACTTC.

The chain has TRBV18 and TRBJ1-3; tentative D call: TRBD1 (5 bases). Trimming stripped 3 bases from V and 4 bases from J, with 13 bases between. Per the germline V gene, CDR1 is KGHSH and CDR2 is LQKENI. The CDR3 consists of 15 residues. The CDR3 protein is CASSPNGGEGNTIYF. CDR3 DNA sequence: TGTGCCAGCTCACCGAATGGAGGGGAAGGAAACACCATATATTTT.

The rearrangement joins TRBV4-1 to TRBJ1-1; 10 bases line up with TRBD1. Germline V gene data show CDR1 as MGHRA and CDR2 as YSYEKL. The CDR3 has 14 residues. Unmatched junction bases numbered 4, after V lost 6 bases and J lost 3 bases. CDR3 amino acids: CASRRQGAYTEAFF. The CDR3 DNA reads TGCGCCAGCAGACGACAGGGGGCCTACACTGAAGCTTTCTTT.

The chain joins TRBV27 to TRBJ1-6; no clear D. The CDR3 sequence is 12 residues long. Germline V gives CDR1 MNHEY, CDR2 SMNVEV (reference sequence). V was shortened by 6 bases and J by 6 bases, with 6 bases between the two germline ends. In DNA form, the CDR3 reads TGTGCCAGCAGGGAGGGTAATTCACCCCTCCACTTT. It codes for CASREGNSPLHF.

The rearrangement links TRBV10-3 to TRBJ2-1, with no clear D. This CDR3 region has 15 residues. Deletions cut 4 bases from V and 1 base from J, with 11 bases between. The germline V gene encodes CDR1 ENHRY and CDR2 SYGVKD. The CDR3 coding sequence is TGTGCCATCAGTGCCTCCGGTGGTTCCTACAATGAGCAGTTCTTC. It specifies CAISASGGSYNEQFF.

This chain links TRBV12-5 with TRBJ2-1; D uncertain. CDR1 and CDR2 from the germline V gene are LGHNT and FRNRAP. This CDR3 has 11 amino acids. V shed 3 bases and J shed 13 bases, with 10 bases lying between them. CDR3 protein: CASGFGSFQFF. The CDR3 bases are TGTGCTAGTGGTTTCGGGTCCTTCCAGTTCTTC.

The rearrangement joins TRBV29-1 to TRBJ1-3, with 8 bases matching TRBD1. The CDR3 is made up of 12 amino acids. Germline V gives CDR1 SQVTM, CDR2 ANQGSEA. Trimming at V came to 6 bases and at J to 4 bases, leaving 2 bases not matched to a gene. Written as DNA, the CDR3 is TGCAGCGTGAGGACAGGGGGAAACACCATATATTTT. It specifies CSVRTGGNTIYF.

This chain's CDR3 is CASILAGGPYNEQFF. The CDR3 bases are TGTGCCAGCATTTTAGCGGGAGGGCCCTACAATGAGCAGTTCTTC. The chain couples TRBV7-9 to TRBJ2-1, with 11 bases fitting TRBD2. This CDR3 contains 15 residues. The germline gives CDR1 SEHNR, CDR2 FQNEAQ (reference sequence). Germline trimming cut 7 bases from V and 2 bases from J; bases unmatched to any gene: 4.